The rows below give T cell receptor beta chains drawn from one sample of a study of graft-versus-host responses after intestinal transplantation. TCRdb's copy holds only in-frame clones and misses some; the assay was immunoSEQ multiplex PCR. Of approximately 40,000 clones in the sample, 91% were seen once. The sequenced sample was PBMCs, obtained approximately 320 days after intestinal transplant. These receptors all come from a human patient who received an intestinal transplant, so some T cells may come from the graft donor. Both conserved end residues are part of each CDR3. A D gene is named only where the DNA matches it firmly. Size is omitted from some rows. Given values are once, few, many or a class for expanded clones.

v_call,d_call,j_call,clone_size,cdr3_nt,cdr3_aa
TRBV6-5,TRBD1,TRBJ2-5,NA,TGTGCCAGCGGGACAGGGGGCATCCAAGAGACCCAGTACTTC,CASGTGGIQETQYF
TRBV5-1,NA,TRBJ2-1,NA,TGCGCCAGCAGCTTGGCGGGGTTGTGGGTAAATGAGCAGTTCTTC,CASSLAGLWVNEQFF
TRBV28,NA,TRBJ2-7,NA,TGTGCCAGCAGTTTCTTGGGGACGGCCTACGAGCAGTACTTC,CASSFLGTAYEQYF
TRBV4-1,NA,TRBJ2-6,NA,TGCGCCAGCAGCCAAGGGCGGGGATATAGCTCTGGGGCCAACGTCCTGACTTTC,CASSQGRGYSSGANVLTF
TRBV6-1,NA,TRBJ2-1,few,TGTGCCAGCAGTGAAGGGTCCTACAATGAGCAGTTCTTC,CASSEGSYNEQFF
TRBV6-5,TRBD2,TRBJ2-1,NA,TGTGCCAGCAGCTCGGGACTAGCGGGAGCGGATGAGCAGTTCTTC,CASSSGLAGADEQFF
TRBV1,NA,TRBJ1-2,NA,TGCACCAGCAGCCAAGGGGAGGGCAGGGGCTACACCTTC,CTSSQGEGRGYTF
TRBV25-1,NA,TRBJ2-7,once,TGTGCCAGCAGTGAGGGGAGCTACGAGCAGTACTTC,CASSEGSYEQYF
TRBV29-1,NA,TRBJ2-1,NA,TGCAGCGTTAACCAGGGGGGGAGAGTGGGAAATGAGCAGTTCTTC,CSVNQGGRVGNEQFF
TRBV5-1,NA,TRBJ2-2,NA,TGCGCCAGCAGCTTAGCGGCGAACACCGGGGAGCTGTTTTTT,CASSLAANTGELFF
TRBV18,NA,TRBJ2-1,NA,TGTGCCAGCTCTGCGACCCGGAGCAATGAGCAGTTCTTC,CASSATRSNEQFF
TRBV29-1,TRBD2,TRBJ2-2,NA,TGCAGCGTTCAAAAAAGCGGGGGTTGGGCCGGGGAGCTGTTTTTT,CSVQKSGGWAGELFF
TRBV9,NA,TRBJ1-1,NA,TGTGCCAGCAGCGCTCGAGGGAGGTCTGAAGCTTTCTTT,CASSARGRSEAFF
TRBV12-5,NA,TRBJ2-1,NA,TGTGCTAGTGGTCCAAACATAAGGTATGAGCAGTTCTTC,CASGPNIRYEQFF
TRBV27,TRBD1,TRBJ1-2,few,TGTGCCAGCAGTGGGACAGGGGGCTATGGCTACACCTTC,CASSGTGGYGYTF
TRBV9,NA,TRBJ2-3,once,TGTGCCAGCAGCGTAGGTAGCGCCTGGAGCACAGATACGCAGTATTTT,CASSVGSAWSTDTQYF
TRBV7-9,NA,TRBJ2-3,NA,TGTGCCAGCAGCTTAGGACAGACACGGGGCACAGATACGCAGTATTTT,CASSLGQTRGTDTQYF
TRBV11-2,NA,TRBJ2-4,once,TGTGCCAGCAGCTTACAGGGGTCGGCGAAAAACATTCAGTACTTC,CASSLQGSAKNIQYF
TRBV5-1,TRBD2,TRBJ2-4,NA,TGCGCCAGCAGCTTGTTATTAGCGGGAGTAGGGGAAAACATTCAGTACTTC,CASSLLLAGVGENIQYF
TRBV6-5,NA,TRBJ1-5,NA,TGTGCCAGCAGTACAGGGACATATCAGCCCCAGCATTTT,CASSTGTYQPQHF
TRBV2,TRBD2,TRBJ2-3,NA,TGTGCCAGCAGGGCTTTAGGACTAGCGGGAGTTACAGATACGCAGTATTTT,CASRALGLAGVTDTQYF
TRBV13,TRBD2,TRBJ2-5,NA,TGTGCCAGCTCCGACACGGCGGGGGAGAGGGAAGAGACCCAGTACTTC,CASSDTAGEREETQYF
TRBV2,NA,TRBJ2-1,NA,TGTGCCAGCAGGGAAGGGAGCTCTGCCTACAATGAGCAGTTCTTC,CASREGSSAYNEQFF
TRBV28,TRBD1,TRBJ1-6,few,TGTGCCAGCAGTTTTCGACAGGGTGGGAGCTCACCCCTCCACTTT,CASSFRQGGSSPLHF
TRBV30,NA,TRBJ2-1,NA,TGTGCCTGGAGTGTACATAGTTGGGGCTACAATGAGCAGTTCTTC,CAWSVHSWGYNEQFF
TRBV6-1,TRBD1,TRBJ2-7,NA,TGTGCCAGCAGTCAAAGGGAGAGGGGGCAGGAAGAGCAGTACTTC,CASSQRERGQEEQYF
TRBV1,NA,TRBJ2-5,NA,TGCACCAGCAGCCAAGATCGTACAGGGACTAGCGGGGATATAGAGACCCAGTACTTC,CTSSQDRTGTSGDIETQYF
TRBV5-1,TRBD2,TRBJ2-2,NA,TGCGCCAGCAGCTCGGGACTAGCGGGAGACGCCGGGGAGCTGTTTTTT,CASSSGLAGDAGELFF
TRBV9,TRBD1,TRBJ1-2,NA,TGTGCCAGCAGCGTAGGTGACAGGGGTAACTATGGCTACACCTTC,CASSVGDRGNYGYTF
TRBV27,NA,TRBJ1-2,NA,TGTGCCAGCACCCCTAGGGGGGGGCCGCTAAGTAACTATGGCTACACCTTC,CASTPRGGPLSNYGYTF
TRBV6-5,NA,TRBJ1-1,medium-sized,TGTGCCAGCAGGGTGACCTGGAACACTGAAGCTTTCTTT,CASRVTWNTEAFF
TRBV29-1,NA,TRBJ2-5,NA,TGCAGCGTTACAGGGTATGACCAAGAGACCCAGTACTTC,CSVTGYDQETQYF
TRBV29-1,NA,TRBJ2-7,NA,TGCAGCGGTATGACAACTCACTCCTACGAGCAGTACTTC,CSGMTTHSYEQYF
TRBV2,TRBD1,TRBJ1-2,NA,TGTGCCAGCAGTGAAGGCCCGGGACAGGGACTAATTCTATATGGCTACACCTTC,CASSEGPGQGLILYGYTF
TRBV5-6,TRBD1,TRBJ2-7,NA,TGTGCCAGCACCGGACAGGGAAACGTCGACGAGCAGTACTTC,CASTGQGNVDEQYF
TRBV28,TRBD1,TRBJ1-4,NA,TGTGCCAGCAGTCTCAGGGGGCGGGCCTATGAAAAACTGTTTTTT,CASSLRGRAYEKLFF
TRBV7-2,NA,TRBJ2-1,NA,TGTGCCAGCAGCTTCTCTAGGGGGAATGAGCAGTTCTTC,CASSFSRGNEQFF